This T cell receptor (beta chain) was sequenced in a study of PD-L1 blockade in urothelial cancer. The overall study: About 90% of the 29 patients were males with bladder-origin urothelial cancer. The researchers analyzed blood 3 weeks (second dose) and 6 weeks after treatment start.

CDR1 KGHSY and CDR2 FQNENV come from the germline V gene. V shed 0 bases and J shed 4 bases, with 9 bases lying between them. The CDR3 consists of 14 residues. Patients were diagnosed with urothelial carcinoma, either locally advanced or metastatic. Every PCR received spiked-in synthetic TCR analog templates. Libraries were prepared by immunoSEQ multiplex PCR; TCRdb keeps only in-frame clonotypes and omits some of them. The table has some 53,000 clones, approximately 77% seen once. V and J are TRBV16 and TRBJ2-5; the D is unclear. This receptor was identified in a man between 65 and 85 years old with urothelial cancer. Sequencing was performed on PBMCs, taken around atezolizumab (anti-PD-L1) treatment. This chain's CDR3 is CASSQSWRLETQYF. CDR3 bases: TGTGCCAGCAGCCAATCGTGGAGATTAGAGACCCAGTACTTC. Combining the CDR3 with reference TRBV16 and TRBJ2-5 gives the whole variable domain GEEVAQTPKHLVRGEGQKAKLYCAPIKGHSYVFWYQQVLKNEFKFLISFQNENVFDETGMPKERFSAKCLPNSPCSLEIQATKLEDSAVYFCASSQSWRLETQYFGPGTRLLVL.